These 16 T cell receptor beta chains came from one sample sequenced in a study of T cells in Graves' hyperthyroidism and ophthalmopathy. RNA transcripts served as the template for amplifying TCR beta CDR3 regions. The primer set for the first-round RT-PCR of the TCR CDR3 was HTBI. Each CDR3 protein gets one entry after TCRdb re-called the multiplex PCR reads with MiXCR. The table shows about 660,000 distinct CDR3 sequences, with over 40% occurring only once. Sequencing was carried out using peripheral blood or thyroid tissue (not recorded which). The receptors stem from an adult man with Graves' disease, either hyperthyroidism or ophthalmopathy (not recorded which).

This clonotype was seen many times. The J gene is TRBJ2-7, the V gene TRBV7-6; TRBD1 aligns across 8 bases. The CDR3 length is 13 residues. The germline CDR1 and CDR2 sequences are SGHVS and FNYEAQ. The ends lost 5 bases at V and 9 bases at J; junction bases unmatched: 9. The DNA of the CDR3 is TGTGCCAGCAGCGCCCCAGGGGGCGGGGTGCAGTACTTC. It specifies CASSAPGGGVQYF.

The sample holds a few counts of this clonotype. V is TRBV5-8 and J is TRBJ1-5; tentatively, D is TRBD1 (5 bases). CDR1 and CDR2 (germline): SGHTS, YDEGEE. The CDR3 spans 16 residues. With 5 bases removed from V and 0 bases from J, the gap between germline ends came to 15 bases. CDR3 residues: CASSLGGDYSNQPQHF. CDR3 nucleotide sequence: TGTGCCAGCAGTCTTGGGGGGGATTATAGCAATCAGCCCCAGCATTTT.

The gene calls are TRBV10-3 and TRBJ1-1; the D is unclear. Looked up from germline, CDR1 is ENHRY and CDR2 is SYGVKD. V lost 3 bases and J 5 bases, leaving 13 bases between the germline ends. CDR3 length: 14 amino acids. The CDR3 loop is CAISEEGGRTEAFF. CDR3 DNA: TGTGCCATCAGTGAAGAAGGAGGTAGGACTGAAGCTTTCTTT.

This clonotype was detected a few times. This chain connects TRBV20-1 to TRBJ2-6, with 8 bases that match TRBD2. The germline gives CDR1 DFQATT, CDR2 SNEGSKA (reference sequence). The CDR3 covers 17 residues. V shed 6 bases, J shed 2 bases, and the junction held 12 bases outside the gene matches. In DNA, the CDR3 is TGCAGTGCCGACTTAGCGGGGAGGCCGACTGGGGCCAACGTCCTGACTTTC. Translation: CSADLAGRPTGANVLTF.

This clonotype turned up a few times. This chain's CDR3 is CASSLMTGGYNSPLHF. CDR3 DNA: TGTGCCAGCAGTCTTATGACAGGAGGCTATAATTCACCCCTCCACTTT. The chain employs TRBV2 and TRBJ1-6; perhaps TRBD1 as D (6 bases). Germline CDR1 reads SNHLY; CDR2 reads FYNNEI. Trimming took off 5 bases at V and 3 bases at J, with 14 bases between the two ends. The CDR3 loop spans 16 amino acids.

The chain recombines TRBV29-1 with TRBJ1-1; possibly TRBD1 for D (5 bases). The germline CDR1 and CDR2 sequences are SQVTM and ANQGSEA. The length of the CDR3 is 13 residues. CDR3 residues: CSARDIRATEAFF. The CDR3 DNA follows: TGCAGTGCTAGAGATATCAGGGCCACTGAAGCTTTCTTT.

CDR3 residues: CASSLGVTSGANTGEQYF. The CDR3 region has the DNA TGTGCCAGCAGCTTAGGCGTGACTAGCGGGGCGAACACCGGGGAGCAGTACTTC. The rearrangement uses TRBV7-2 and TRBJ2-7, with 11 bases that match TRBD2. The CDR3 has 18 amino acids. CDR1 SGHTA and CDR2 FQGNSA come from the germline V gene. V lost 1 base to trimming and J lost 7 bases; unmatched junction nucleotides: 15.

The gene calls are TRBV29-1 and TRBJ1-3, with 8 bases identical to TRBD1. The length of the CDR3 is 15 residues. Germline assignment: CDR1 SQVTM and CDR2 ANQGSEA. V shed 4 bases and J 3 bases; nucleotides not matched to a gene: 8. The CDR3 DNA reads TGCAGCGTTGCCAGCAGGGGGCTTTATGGAAACACCATATATTTT. As protein: CSVASRGLYGNTIYF.

The chain carries TRBV2 and TRBJ1-5; TRBD1 might be the D (6 bases). The ends were cut back, 8 bases at V and 2 bases at J, with 16 bases in the middle. The CDR3 totals 15 residues. Germline V gives CDR1 SNHLY, CDR2 FYNNEI. The CDR3 loop is CASRRGGAGNQPQHF. As DNA, the CDR3 is TGTGCCAGCCGTAGAGGGGGGGCGGGCAATCAGCCCCAGCATTTT.

The chain employs TRBV4-3 and TRBJ2-2, with D possibly TRBD1 on 6 matching bases. The germline CDR1 and CDR2 sequences are LGHNA and YSLEER. CDR3 size: 15 residues. V lost 5 bases and J lost 1, with 11 bases in between. The CDR3 loop is CASSWGQLNTGELFF. CDR3 bases: TGCGCCAGCAGCTGGGGACAACTGAACACCGGGGAGCTGTTTTTT.

This clonotype was counted at least ten times. The chain recombines TRBV29-1 with TRBJ1-1; D is ambiguous. This CDR3 region has 15 residues. The V end was cut by 0 bases, the J end by 0 bases, with 11 bases between. Germline CDR1 and CDR2: SQVTM and ANQGSEA. In DNA form, the CDR3 reads TGCAGCGTTGAAGATCTGGGCGGTCTGAACACTGAAGCTTTCTTT. It translates to CSVEDLGGLNTEAFF.

V and J are TRBV25-1 and TRBJ1-6; TRBD1 might be the D (5 bases). This CDR3 has 13 amino acids. Germline V gene lookup returns CDR1 MGHDK and CDR2 SYGVNS. V dropped 6 bases and J dropped 8 bases, with 11 bases sitting between them. CDR3 coding DNA: TGTGCCAGCAGGGGGACGAGGGATTCACCCCTCCACTTT. Protein: CASRGTRDSPLHF.

This clonotype has a count of ten or more. The chain combines TRBV12-3 or TRBV12-4 with TRBJ1-4; tentative D call: TRBD1 (5 bases). The CDR3 has 14 residues. V was cut by 2 bases and J by 8 bases, with 12 bases left in between. CDR3 DNA: TGTGCCAGCAGTTTAAGCACAGGAACGGAAAAACTGTTTTTT. It codes for CASSLSTGTEKLFF.

The chain links TRBV14 to TRBJ1-2; D is uncertain. V gave up 1 base and J gave up 7 bases, with 13 bases separating them. This CDR3 has 14 amino acids. The V gene's germline CDR1 is SGHDN and CDR2 FVKESK. The CDR3 DNA follows: TGTGCCAGCAGCCAAGTGCATCTAGGACTTGGCTACACCTTC. As protein: CASSQVHLGLGYTF.

This clonotype was counted ten times or more. J is TRBJ2-2 and V is TRBV7-9; D remains ambiguous. CDR1 and CDR2 (germline): SEHNR, FQNEAQ (reference sequence). The CDR3 runs 12 residues. V lost 4 bases and J lost 6, with 6 bases in between. The CDR3 is CASSWYSGELFF. As DNA, the CDR3 is TGTGCCAGCAGCTGGTATTCCGGGGAGCTGTTTTTT.

The chain couples TRBV6-1 to TRBJ1-1; 9 nucleotides align to TRBD1. Germline V gene lookup returns CDR1 MNHNS and CDR2 SASEGT. The CDR3 has 15 residues. V trimming: 6 bases; J trimming: 5 bases; junction bases outside the gene matches: 10. This CDR3 is CASSAPGQGKTEAFF. The CDR3 coding sequence is TGTGCCAGCAGCGCTCCGGGACAGGGAAAAACTGAAGCTTTCTTT.